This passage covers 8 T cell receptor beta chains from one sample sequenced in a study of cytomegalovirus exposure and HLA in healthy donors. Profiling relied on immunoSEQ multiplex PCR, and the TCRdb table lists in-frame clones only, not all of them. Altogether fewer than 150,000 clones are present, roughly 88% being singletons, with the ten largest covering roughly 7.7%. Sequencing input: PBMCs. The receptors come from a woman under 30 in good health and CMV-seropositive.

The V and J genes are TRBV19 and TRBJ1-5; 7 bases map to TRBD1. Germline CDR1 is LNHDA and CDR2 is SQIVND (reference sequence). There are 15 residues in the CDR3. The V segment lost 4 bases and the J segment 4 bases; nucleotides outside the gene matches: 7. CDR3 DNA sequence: TGTGCCAGTAGTACCCTTAACAGGGGAAATCAGCCCCAGCATTTT. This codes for CASSTLNRGNQPQHF. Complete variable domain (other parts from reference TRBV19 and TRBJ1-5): DGGITQSPKYLFRKEGQNVTLSCEQNLNHDAMYWYRQDPGQGLRLIYYSQIVNDFQKGDIAEGYSVSREKKESFPLTVTSAQKNPTAFYLCASSTLNRGNQPQHFGDGTRLSIL.

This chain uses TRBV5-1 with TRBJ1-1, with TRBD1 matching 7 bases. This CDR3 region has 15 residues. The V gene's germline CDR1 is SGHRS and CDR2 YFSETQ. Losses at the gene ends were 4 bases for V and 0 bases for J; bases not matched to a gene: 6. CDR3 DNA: TGCGCCAGCAGCCGGAAGACAGGGATGAACACTGAAGCTTTCTTT. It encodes CASSRKTGMNTEAFF.

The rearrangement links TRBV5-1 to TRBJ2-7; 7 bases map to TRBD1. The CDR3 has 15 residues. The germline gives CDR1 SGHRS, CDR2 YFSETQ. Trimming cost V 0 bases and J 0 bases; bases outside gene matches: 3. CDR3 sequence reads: CASSLEGGVSYEQYF. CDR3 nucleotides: TGCGCCAGCAGCTTGGAAGGGGGCGTCTCCTACGAGCAGTACTTC.

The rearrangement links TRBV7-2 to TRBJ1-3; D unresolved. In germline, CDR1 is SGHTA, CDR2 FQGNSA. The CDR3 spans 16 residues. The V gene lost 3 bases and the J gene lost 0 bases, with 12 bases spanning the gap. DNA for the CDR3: TGTGCCAGCAGCTTTATGGAGGGATACTCTGGAAACACCATATATTTT. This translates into CASSFMEGYSGNTIYF.

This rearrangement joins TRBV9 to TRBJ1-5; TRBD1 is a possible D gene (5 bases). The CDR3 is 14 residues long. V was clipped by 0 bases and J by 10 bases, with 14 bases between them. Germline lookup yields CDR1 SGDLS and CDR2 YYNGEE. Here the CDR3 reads CASSVGQGPYPQHF. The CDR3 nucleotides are TGTGCCAGCAGCGTAGGCCAGGGTCCTTATCCCCAGCATTTT.

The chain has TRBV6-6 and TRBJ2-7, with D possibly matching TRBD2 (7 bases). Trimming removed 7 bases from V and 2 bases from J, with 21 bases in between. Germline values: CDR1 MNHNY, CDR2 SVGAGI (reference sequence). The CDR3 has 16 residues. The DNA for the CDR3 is TGTGCCAGCACTCCCTTCGGGGGGCTGAACACCTACGAGCAGTACTTC. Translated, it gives CASTPFGGLNTYEQYF.

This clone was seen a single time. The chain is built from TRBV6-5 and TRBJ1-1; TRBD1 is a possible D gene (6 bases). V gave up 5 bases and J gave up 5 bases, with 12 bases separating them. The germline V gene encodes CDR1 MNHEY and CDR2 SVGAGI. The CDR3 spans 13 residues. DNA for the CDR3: TGTGCCAGCAGTCTTGGGGGCCGGACTGAAGCTTTCTTT. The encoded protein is CASSLGGRTEAFF.

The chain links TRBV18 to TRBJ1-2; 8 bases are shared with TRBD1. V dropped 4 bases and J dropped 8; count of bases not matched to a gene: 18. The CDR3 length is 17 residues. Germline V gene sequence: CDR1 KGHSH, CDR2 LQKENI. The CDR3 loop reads CASSLGTGSFNPGGYTF. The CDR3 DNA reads TGTGCCAGCTCACTCGGGACAGGCTCCTTCAATCCGGGAGGCTACACCTTC.